The rows below give T cell receptor beta chains drawn from one sample of a study of CD8+CD57+ T cells in acquired aplastic anemia. TCRdb re-analysed the reads in MiXCR, keeping a single row per CDR3 protein. The table includes some 150,000 distinct CDR3 sequences, approximately 52% detected once. The sample taken for sequencing was sorted CD4+, CD8+, or CD8+CD57+ T cells (not recorded which) from PBMCs. These TCRs come from a human donor with aplastic anemia. The CDR3 runs from the conserved cysteine through the conserved F or W. Fields, in order: clone size, J gene, D gene, V gene, CDR3 DNA, CDR3 protein. D genes are given only for firm matches. Some rows mark clone size as missing; the rest say once, few, many or name a class of expanded clone.

size: NA; J: TRBJ2-1; D: NA; V: TRBV10-1; DNA: TGCGCCAGCAGTGAGTCTAGCAATGAGCAGTTCTTC; CDR3: CASSESSNEQFF
size: NA; J: TRBJ1-2; D: NA; V: TRBV7-9; DNA: TGTGCCAGCAGCTTAGGCGCAGGGATGGACTATGGCTACACCTTC; CDR3: CASSLGAGMDYGYTF
size: few; J: TRBJ1-6; D: TRBD1; V: TRBV7-8; DNA: TGTGCCAGCAGCCGTCACAGGGGGCAGGGTAATTCACCCCTCCACTTT; CDR3: CASSRHRGQGNSPLHF
size: NA; J: TRBJ2-3; D: TRBD2; V: TRBV10-3; DNA: TGTGCCAGCAGTGAAGCGGTTAGCGGGGGGGCCCGAGATACGCAGTATTTT; CDR3: CASSEAVSGGARDTQYF
size: many; J: TRBJ2-7; D: NA; V: TRBV5-1; DNA: TGCGCCAGCAGAACAGGGAACGAGCAGTACTTC; CDR3: CASRTGNEQYF
size: NA; J: TRBJ2-4; D: TRBD2; V: TRBV2; DNA: TGTGCCAGCAGCTATGGATCGCGGGGGGAAAAAAGCATTCAGTACTTC; CDR3: CASSYGSRGEKSIQYF
size: many; J: TRBJ2-7; D: TRBD1; V: TRBV4-2; DNA: TGTGCCAGCACCCCCGGGACAGGGGAATACGAGCAGTACTTC; CDR3: CASTPGTGEYEQYF
size: many; J: TRBJ1-1; D: NA; V: TRBV6-1; DNA: TGTGCCAGCAGGGCCCGGGACACACAACCCTTTGAGTTT; CDR3: CASRARDTQPFEF
size: NA; J: TRBJ2-6; D: NA; V: TRBV12-3/TRBV12-4; DNA: TGTGCCAGCACAAATTCTGGGGCCAACGTCCTGACTTTC; CDR3: CASTNSGANVLTF
size: few; J: TRBJ2-3; D: TRBD2; V: TRBV6-4; DNA: TGTGCCAGCAGTACTAGCGGGGGGTTGGATACGCAGTATTTT; CDR3: CASSTSGGLDTQYF
size: many; J: TRBJ2-7; D: NA; V: TRBV19; DNA: TGTGCCAGTAGTATGACAGGTAGGACGTACGAGCAGTACTTC; CDR3: CASSMTGRTYEQYF
size: NA; J: TRBJ2-3; D: NA; V: TRBV5-5; DNA: TGTGCCAGCAGCCCCGCTTTGCCAGATACGCAGTATTTT; CDR3: CASSPALPDTQYF
size: few; J: TRBJ2-7; D: NA; V: TRBV2; DNA: TGTGCCACCCAGCCGGAGTTAGCCTACGAGCAGTACTTC; CDR3: CATQPELAYEQYF
size: NA; J: TRBJ2-7; D: TRBD1; V: TRBV5-4; DNA: TGTGCCAGCAGCCCAGGGGGCAGGTATTCCTACGAGCAGTACTTC; CDR3: CASSPGGRYSYEQYF
size: NA; J: TRBJ2-3; D: TRBD2; V: TRBV5-1; DNA: TGCGCCAGCAGCTTGTGGCCCGCGGGGGGGCCGCCAGATACGCAGTATTTT; CDR3: CASSLWPAGGPPDTQYF
size: once; J: TRBJ2-2; D: NA; V: TRBV9; DNA: TGTGCCAGCAGCGTACGTGCGTTGAACACCGGGGAGCTGTTTTTT; CDR3: CASSVRALNTGELFF
size: many; J: TRBJ2-1; D: TRBD1; V: TRBV6-2/TRBV6-3; DNA: TGTGCCGGGAAGGGGACAGGGCACAATGAGCAGTTCTTC; CDR3: CAGKGTGHNEQFF
size: many; J: TRBJ2-7; D: TRBD1; V: TRBV20-1; DNA: TGCAGTGCTAGAAGTACAGGGGTTCCCTACGAGCAGTACTTC; CDR3: CSARSTGVPYEQYF
size: NA; J: TRBJ1-2; D: NA; V: TRBV6-1; DNA: TGTGCCAGCAGTGACCTACAGGGTGGCTACACCTTC; CDR3: CASSDLQGGYTF
size: few; J: TRBJ1-1; D: TRBD1; V: TRBV12-5; DNA: TGTGCTAGTAAGGCGGACAGGGAATGGATGGGAACTGAAGCTTTCTTT; CDR3: CASKADREWMGTEAFF
size: NA; J: TRBJ2-7; D: TRBD2; V: TRBV11-2; DNA: TGTGCCAGCAGCTGGGGCGGGGGGGAGTACGAGCAGTACTTC; CDR3: CASSWGGGEYEQYF
size: many; J: TRBJ2-2; D: NA; V: TRBV29-1; DNA: TGCAGCGCCAACTCAGCCGGGGAGCTGTTTTTT; CDR3: CSANSAGELFF
size: NA; J: TRBJ1-4; D: NA; V: TRBV10-3; DNA: TGTGCCATCAGTGAGAGGTCAGGGAACGAAAAACTGTTTTTT; CDR3: CAISERSGNEKLFF
size: few; J: TRBJ2-7; D: NA; V: TRBV10-3; DNA: TGTGCCATCACTGAGGGGGTTGCATACGAGCAGTACTTC; CDR3: CAITEGVAYEQYF
size: few; J: TRBJ2-3; D: NA; V: TRBV29-1; DNA: TGCAGCGTTGAACGGCTAGGGGTGTCGGATACGCAGTATTTT; CDR3: CSVERLGVSDTQYF
size: few; J: TRBJ2-3; D: NA; V: TRBV5-4; DNA: TGTGCCAGCAGCCTACAGGGAGATACGCAGTATTTT; CDR3: CASSLQGDTQYF
size: once; J: TRBJ1-1; D: NA; V: TRBV6-1; DNA: TGTGCCAGCAGCGCCGACAAGAACACTGAAGCTTTCTTT; CDR3: CASSADKNTEAFF
size: NA; J: TRBJ1-1; D: TRBD1; V: TRBV2; DNA: TGTGCCCTCAGGGGGGACACTGAAGCTTTCTTT; CDR3: CALRGDTEAFF
size: NA; J: TRBJ2-7; D: NA; V: TRBV29-1; DNA: TGCAGCGTTGAGGCGGACTCCTACGAGCAGTACTTC; CDR3: CSVEADSYEQYF
size: NA; J: TRBJ2-2; D: TRBD2; V: TRBV24-1; DNA: TGTGCCACCAGTGATTTTACTAGCGGGGTTACCGGGGAGCTGTTTTTT; CDR3: CATSDFTSGVTGELFF
size: NA; J: TRBJ1-6; D: NA; V: TRBV5-1; DNA: TGCGCCAGCAGCTTGGAGGTTGGGGGGTCCTATAATTCACCCCTCCACTTT; CDR3: CASSLEVGGSYNSPLHF
size: NA; J: TRBJ1-2; D: NA; V: TRBV25-1; DNA: TGTGCCAGCAGTGACCGAACAGGGTATCATGGCTACACCTTC; CDR3: CASSDRTGYHGYTF
size: NA; J: TRBJ1-6; D: NA; V: TRBV19; DNA: TGTGCCAGTAGTATGGAGAGCTCCTATAATTCACCCCTCCACTTT; CDR3: CASSMESSYNSPLHF
size: many; J: TRBJ2-1; D: NA; V: TRBV7-6; DNA: TGTGCCAGCACCCTAGAGGACTACTCCTACAATGAGCAGTTCTTC; CDR3: CASTLEDYSYNEQFF
size: NA; J: TRBJ1-5; D: NA; V: TRBV27; DNA: TGTGCCAGCAGAAGTGGAACATATCAGCCCCAGCATTTT; CDR3: CASRSGTYQPQHF
size: NA; J: TRBJ1-2; D: TRBD1; V: TRBV20-1; DNA: TGCAGTGCTAGAGATAGGGACAGGGGGTTATACGGTGGCTACACCTTC; CDR3: CSARDRDRGLYGGYTF
size: NA; J: TRBJ2-1; D: NA; V: TRBV7-9; DNA: TGTGCCAGTCAAAGCGCGTCAATCAATGAGCAGTTCTTC; CDR3: CASQSASINEQFF
size: NA; J: TRBJ1-2; D: NA; V: TRBV5-1; DNA: TGCGCCAGCAGCCCCCCTAGGGACGGCTACACCTTC; CDR3: CASSPPRDGYTF
size: many; J: TRBJ2-1; D: NA; V: TRBV19; DNA: TGTGCCAGTAGTATCACCCAAGGGGGTGGCAATGAGCAGTTCTTC; CDR3: CASSITQGGGNEQFF
size: NA; J: TRBJ2-7; D: NA; V: TRBV18; DNA: TGTGCCAGCTCACCTCGGGACAGCAACCCCATTGAGGCTAGCGGGTCCTACGAGCAGTACTTC; CDR3: CASSPRDSNPIEASGSYEQYF
size: many; J: TRBJ2-4; D: NA; V: TRBV10-1; DNA: TGCGCCAGCAACCACAGGAAAGCCAAAAACATTCAGTACTTC; CDR3: CASNHRKAKNIQYF
size: NA; J: TRBJ1-4; D: NA; V: TRBV10-3; DNA: TGTGCCATCAGTGGGGTTGGGGGTAATGAAAAACTGTTTTTT; CDR3: CAISGVGGNEKLFF
size: many; J: TRBJ1-1; D: NA; V: TRBV11-2; DNA: TGTGCCAGCAGCCAGCAGGGAGGGGGCACTGAAGCTTTCTTT; CDR3: CASSQQGGGTEAFF
size: few; J: TRBJ2-3; D: TRBD1; V: TRBV20-1; DNA: TGCAGTGCTAGAGTTGGTTTGGGACAGGGACGCGGTACGCAGTATTTT; CDR3: CSARVGLGQGRGTQYF
size: many; J: TRBJ2-3; D: NA; V: TRBV11-2; DNA: TGTGCCAGCAGCTTAGATGGCGGGGAACTAGTGGCAGATACGCAGTATTTT; CDR3: CASSLDGGELVADTQYF
size: once; J: TRBJ2-2; D: NA; V: TRBV10-3; DNA: TGTGCCATCAGTGACGAGGGCTACGGGGAGCTGTTTTTT; CDR3: CAISDEGYGELFF
size: many; J: TRBJ1-2; D: NA; V: TRBV5-4; DNA: TGTGCCAGCAGCTTTCGACAGGCTGACTATGGCTACACCTTC; CDR3: CASSFRQADYGYTF
size: many; J: TRBJ1-1; D: TRBD1; V: TRBV5-5; DNA: TGTGCCAGCAGCTACCGGGACAGTGAAGCTTTCTTT; CDR3: CASSYRDSEAFF
size: NA; J: TRBJ2-7; D: TRBD1; V: TRBV3-1; DNA: TGCGCCAGCAGCCAAACCCACAGGGGGCAGCACGAGCAGTACTTC; CDR3: CASSQTHRGQHEQYF
size: NA; J: TRBJ1-1; D: NA; V: TRBV10-1; DNA: TGCGCCAGCAGTGAGGAAAGAGGTTGGAACACTGAAGCTTTCTTT; CDR3: CASSEERGWNTEAFF
size: many; J: TRBJ1-2; D: NA; V: TRBV11-2; DNA: TGTGCCAGCAGCTTTTTGCAGGGCATTCATTATGGCTACACCTTC; CDR3: CASSFLQGIHYGYTF
size: many; J: TRBJ2-7; D: TRBD2; V: TRBV20-1; DNA: TGCAGTGCTAGCAGGGCCCTAGCGGGGGGGTACGAGCAGTACTTC; CDR3: CSASRALAGGYEQYF